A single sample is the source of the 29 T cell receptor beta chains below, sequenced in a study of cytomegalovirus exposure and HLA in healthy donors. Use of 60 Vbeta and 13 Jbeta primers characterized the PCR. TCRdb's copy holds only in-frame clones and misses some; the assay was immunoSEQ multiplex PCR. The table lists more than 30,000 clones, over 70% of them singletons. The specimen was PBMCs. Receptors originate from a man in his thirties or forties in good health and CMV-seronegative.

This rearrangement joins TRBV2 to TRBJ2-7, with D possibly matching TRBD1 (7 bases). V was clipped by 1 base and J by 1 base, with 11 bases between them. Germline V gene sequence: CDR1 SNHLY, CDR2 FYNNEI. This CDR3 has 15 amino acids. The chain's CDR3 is CASSEGRGPSYEQYF. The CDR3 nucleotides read TGTGCCAGCAGTGAAGGGAGGGGGCCATCCTACGAGCAGTACTTC.

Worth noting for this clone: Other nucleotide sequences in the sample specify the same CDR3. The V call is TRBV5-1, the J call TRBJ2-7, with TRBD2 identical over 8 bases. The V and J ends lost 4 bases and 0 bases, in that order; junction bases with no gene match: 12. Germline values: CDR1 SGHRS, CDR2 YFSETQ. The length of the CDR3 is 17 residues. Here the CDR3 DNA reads TGCGCCAGCAGCCTTGGGTCTAGCGGGCTCAGCTCCTACGAGCAGTACTTC. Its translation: CASSLGSSGLSSYEQYF.

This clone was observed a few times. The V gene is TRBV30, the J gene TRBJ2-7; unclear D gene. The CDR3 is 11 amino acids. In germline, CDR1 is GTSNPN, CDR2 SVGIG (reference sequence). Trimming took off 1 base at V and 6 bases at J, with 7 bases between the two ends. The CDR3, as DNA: TGTGCCTGGAGTGGCGCCGGCGAGCAGTACTTC. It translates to CAWSGAGEQYF. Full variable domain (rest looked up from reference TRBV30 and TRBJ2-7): SQTIHQWPATLVQPVGSPLSLECTVEGTSNPNLYWYRQAAGRGLQLLFYSVGIGQISSEVPQNLSASRPQDRQFILSSKKLLLSDSGFYLCAWSGAGEQYFGPGTRLTVT.

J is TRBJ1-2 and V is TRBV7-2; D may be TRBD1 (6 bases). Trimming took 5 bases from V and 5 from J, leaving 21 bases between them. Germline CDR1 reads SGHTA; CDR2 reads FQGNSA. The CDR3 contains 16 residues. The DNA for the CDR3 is TGTGCCAGCAGCCCAGGGGCGGGGGCTAGAGGTTATGGCTACACCTTC. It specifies CASSPGAGARGYGYTF.

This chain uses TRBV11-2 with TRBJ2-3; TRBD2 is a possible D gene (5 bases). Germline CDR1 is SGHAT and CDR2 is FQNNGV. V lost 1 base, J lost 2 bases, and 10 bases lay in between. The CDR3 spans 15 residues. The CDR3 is CASSLAGLVTDTQYF. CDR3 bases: TGTGCCAGCAGCTTAGCCGGACTCGTCACAGATACGCAGTATTTT.

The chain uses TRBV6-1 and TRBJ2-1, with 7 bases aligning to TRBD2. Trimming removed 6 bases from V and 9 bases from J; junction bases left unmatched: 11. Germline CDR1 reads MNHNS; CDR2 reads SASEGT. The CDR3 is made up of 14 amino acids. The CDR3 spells CASRETGGEGEQFF. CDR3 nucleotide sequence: TGTGCCAGCAGAGAAACGGGAGGAGAAGGTGAGCAGTTCTTC.

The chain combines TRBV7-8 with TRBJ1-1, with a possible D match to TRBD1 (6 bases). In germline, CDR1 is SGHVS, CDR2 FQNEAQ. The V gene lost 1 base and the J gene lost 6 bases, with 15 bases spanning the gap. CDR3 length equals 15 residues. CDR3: CASSLVQGKHSEAFF. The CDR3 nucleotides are TGTGCCAGCAGCTTAGTTCAGGGGAAGCATTCTGAAGCTTTCTTT. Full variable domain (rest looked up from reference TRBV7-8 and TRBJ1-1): GAGVSQSPRYKVAKRGQDVALRCDPISGHVSLFWYQQALGQGPEFLTYFQNEAQLDKSGLPSDRFFAERPEGSVSTLKIQRTQQEDSAVYLCASSLVQGKHSEAFFGQGTRLTVV.

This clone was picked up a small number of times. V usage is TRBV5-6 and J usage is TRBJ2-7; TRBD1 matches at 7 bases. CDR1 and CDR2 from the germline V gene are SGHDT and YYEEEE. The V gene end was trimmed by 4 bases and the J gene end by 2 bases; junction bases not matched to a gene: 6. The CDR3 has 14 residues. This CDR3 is CASSLGGFTYEQYF. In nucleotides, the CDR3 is TGTGCCAGCAGCCTAGGGGGCTTTACCTACGAGCAGTACTTC.

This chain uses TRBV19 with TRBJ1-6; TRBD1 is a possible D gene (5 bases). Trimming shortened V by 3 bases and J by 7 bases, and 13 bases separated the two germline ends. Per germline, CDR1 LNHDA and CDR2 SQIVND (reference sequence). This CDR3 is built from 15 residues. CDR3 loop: CASSIGVRENSPLHF. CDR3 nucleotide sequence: TGTGCCAGTAGTATCGGAGTCAGGGAAAATTCACCCCTCCACTTT.

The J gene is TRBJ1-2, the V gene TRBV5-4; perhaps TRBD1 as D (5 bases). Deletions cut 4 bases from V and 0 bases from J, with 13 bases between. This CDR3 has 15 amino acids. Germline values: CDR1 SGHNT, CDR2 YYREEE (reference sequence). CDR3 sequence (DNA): TGTGCCAGCAGCACGGGGGAGAGAACTAACTATGGCTACACCTTC. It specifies CASSTGERTNYGYTF.

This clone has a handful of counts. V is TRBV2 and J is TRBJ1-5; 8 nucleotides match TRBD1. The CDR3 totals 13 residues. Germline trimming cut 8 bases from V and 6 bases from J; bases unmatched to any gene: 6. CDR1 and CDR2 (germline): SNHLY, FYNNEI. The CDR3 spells CASGGQGFQPQHF. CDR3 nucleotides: TGTGCCAGCGGCGGACAGGGCTTTCAGCCCCAGCATTTT.

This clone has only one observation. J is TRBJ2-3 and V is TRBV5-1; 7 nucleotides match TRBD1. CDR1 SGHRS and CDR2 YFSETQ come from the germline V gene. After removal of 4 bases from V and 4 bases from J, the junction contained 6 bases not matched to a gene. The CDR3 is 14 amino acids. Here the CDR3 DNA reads TGCGCCAGCAGCCAGACAGGGTTGCCAGATACGCAGTATTTT. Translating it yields CASSQTGLPDTQYF. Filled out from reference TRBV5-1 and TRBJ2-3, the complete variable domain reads KAGVTQTPRYLIKTRGQQVTLSCSPISGHRSVSWYQQTPGQGLQFLFEYFSETQRNKGNFPGRFSGRQFSNSRSEMNVSTLELGDSALYLCASSQTGLPDTQYFGPGTRLTVL.

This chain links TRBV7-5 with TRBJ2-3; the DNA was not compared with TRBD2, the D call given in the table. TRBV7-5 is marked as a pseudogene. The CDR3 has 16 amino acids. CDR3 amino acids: CARSWGLAEPGDTQYF. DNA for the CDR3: TGTGCCAGAAGCTGGGGACTAGCGGAGCCGGGAGATACGCAGTATTTT.

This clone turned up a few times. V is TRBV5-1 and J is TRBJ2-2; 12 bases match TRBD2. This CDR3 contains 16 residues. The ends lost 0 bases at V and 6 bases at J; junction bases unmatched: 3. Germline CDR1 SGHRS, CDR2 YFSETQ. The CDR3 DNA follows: TGCGCCAGCAGCTTGGGACTAGCGGGAGCGGCCGGGGAGCTGTTTTTT. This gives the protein CASSLGLAGAAGELFF.

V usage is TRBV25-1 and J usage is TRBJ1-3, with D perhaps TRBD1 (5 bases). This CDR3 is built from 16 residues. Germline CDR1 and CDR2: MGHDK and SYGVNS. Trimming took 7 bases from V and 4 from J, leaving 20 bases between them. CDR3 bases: TGTGCCAGCACCGGCAGTAGGGGCCCCCAAGGAAACACCATATATTTT. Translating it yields CASTGSRGPQGNTIYF.

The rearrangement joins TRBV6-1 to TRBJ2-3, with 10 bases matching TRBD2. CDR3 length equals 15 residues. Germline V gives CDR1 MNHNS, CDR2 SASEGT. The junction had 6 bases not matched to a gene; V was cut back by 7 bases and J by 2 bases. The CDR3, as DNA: TGTGCCAGCATTAATAGCGGGGGGACCACAGATACGCAGTATTTT. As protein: CASINSGGTTDTQYF.

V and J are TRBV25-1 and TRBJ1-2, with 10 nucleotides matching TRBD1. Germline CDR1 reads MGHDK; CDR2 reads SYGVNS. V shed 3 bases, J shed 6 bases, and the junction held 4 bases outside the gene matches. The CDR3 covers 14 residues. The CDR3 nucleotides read TGTGCCAGCAGTGAGAGACAGGGGGCGAATGGCTACACCTTC. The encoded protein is CASSERQGANGYTF.

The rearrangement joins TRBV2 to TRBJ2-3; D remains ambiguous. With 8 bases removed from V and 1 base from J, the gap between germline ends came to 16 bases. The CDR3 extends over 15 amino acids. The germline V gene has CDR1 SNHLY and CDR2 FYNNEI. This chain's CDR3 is CASAGSREGTDTQYF. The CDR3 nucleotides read TGTGCCAGCGCAGGCTCCCGCGAAGGCACAGATACGCAGTATTTT.

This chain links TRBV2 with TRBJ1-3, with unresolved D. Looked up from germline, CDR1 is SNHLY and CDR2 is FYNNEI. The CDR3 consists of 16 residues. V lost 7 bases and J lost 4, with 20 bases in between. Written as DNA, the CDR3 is TGTGCCAGCACCGACGGGTTGGGTGTCGTAGGAAACACCATATATTTT. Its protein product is CASTDGLGVVGNTIYF.

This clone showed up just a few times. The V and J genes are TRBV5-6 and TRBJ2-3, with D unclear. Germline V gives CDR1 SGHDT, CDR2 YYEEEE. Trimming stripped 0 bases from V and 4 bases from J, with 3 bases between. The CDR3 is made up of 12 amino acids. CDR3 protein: CASSLVSDTQYF. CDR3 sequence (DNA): TGTGCCAGCAGCTTGGTCTCAGATACGCAGTATTTT.

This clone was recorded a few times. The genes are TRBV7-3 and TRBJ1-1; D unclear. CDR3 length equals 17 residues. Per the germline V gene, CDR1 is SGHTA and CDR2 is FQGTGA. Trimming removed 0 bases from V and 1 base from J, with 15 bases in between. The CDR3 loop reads CASSLTSGPGANTEAFF. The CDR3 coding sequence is TGTGCCAGCAGCTTAACGAGTGGTCCGGGTGCGAACACTGAAGCTTTCTTT.

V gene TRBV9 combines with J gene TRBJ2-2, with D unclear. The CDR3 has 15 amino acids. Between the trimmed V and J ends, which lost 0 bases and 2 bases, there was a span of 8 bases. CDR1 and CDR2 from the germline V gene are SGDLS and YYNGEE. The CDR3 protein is CASSVAGSNTGELFF. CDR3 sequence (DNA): TGTGCCAGCAGCGTAGCGGGTAGTAACACCGGGGAGCTGTTTTTT.

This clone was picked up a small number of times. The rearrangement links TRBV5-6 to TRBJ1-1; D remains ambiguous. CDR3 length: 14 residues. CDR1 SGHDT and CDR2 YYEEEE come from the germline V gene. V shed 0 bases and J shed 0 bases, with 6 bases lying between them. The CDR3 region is CASSLAGMNTEAFF. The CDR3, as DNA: TGTGCCAGCAGCTTGGCCGGGATGAACACTGAAGCTTTCTTT.

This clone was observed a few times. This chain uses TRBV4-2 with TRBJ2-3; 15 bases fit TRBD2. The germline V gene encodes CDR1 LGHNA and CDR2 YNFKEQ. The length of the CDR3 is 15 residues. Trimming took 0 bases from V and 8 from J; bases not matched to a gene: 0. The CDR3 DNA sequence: TGTGCCAGCAGCCAAGAGGGACTAGCGGGGGGTACGCAGTATTTT. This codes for CASSQEGLAGGTQYF.

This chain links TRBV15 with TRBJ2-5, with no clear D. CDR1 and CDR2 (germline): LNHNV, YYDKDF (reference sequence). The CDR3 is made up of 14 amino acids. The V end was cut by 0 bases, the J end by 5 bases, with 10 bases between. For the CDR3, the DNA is TGTGCCACCAGCAGAGATCTAGGTCGGGAGACCCAGTACTTC. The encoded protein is CATSRDLGRETQYF.

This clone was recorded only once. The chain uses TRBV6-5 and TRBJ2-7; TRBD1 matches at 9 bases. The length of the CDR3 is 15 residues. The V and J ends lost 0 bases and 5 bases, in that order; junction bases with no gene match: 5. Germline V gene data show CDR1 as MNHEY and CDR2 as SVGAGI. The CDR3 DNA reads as TGTGCCAGCAGTTACTCCGGGACAGGGAGGAACGAGCAGTACTTC. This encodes CASSYSGTGRNEQYF.

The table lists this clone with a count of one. The CDR3 bases are TGTGCCAGCTACCGAGGAGGGTGGGAGACCCAGTACTTC. Residues: CASYRGGWETQYF. The rearrangement links TRBV28 to TRBJ2-5; D might be TRBD2 (6 bases). V was shortened by 8 bases and J by 5 bases, with 15 bases between the two germline ends. Germline CDR1 MDHEN, CDR2 SYDVKM. The CDR3 totals 13 residues.

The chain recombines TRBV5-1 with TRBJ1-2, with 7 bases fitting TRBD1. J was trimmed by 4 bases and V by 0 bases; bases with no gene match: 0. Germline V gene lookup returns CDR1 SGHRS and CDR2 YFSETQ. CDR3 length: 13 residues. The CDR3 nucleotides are TGCGCCAGCAGCTTGGAGGGGGCCTATGGCTACACCTTC. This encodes CASSLEGAYGYTF.

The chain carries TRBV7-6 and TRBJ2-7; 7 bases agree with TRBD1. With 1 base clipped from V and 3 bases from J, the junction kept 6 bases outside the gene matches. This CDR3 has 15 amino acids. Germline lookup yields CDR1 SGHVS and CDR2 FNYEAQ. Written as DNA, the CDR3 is TGTGCCAGCAGCTTAGGAGGGACAGACTACTACGAGCAGTACTTC. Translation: CASSLGGTDYYEQYF.